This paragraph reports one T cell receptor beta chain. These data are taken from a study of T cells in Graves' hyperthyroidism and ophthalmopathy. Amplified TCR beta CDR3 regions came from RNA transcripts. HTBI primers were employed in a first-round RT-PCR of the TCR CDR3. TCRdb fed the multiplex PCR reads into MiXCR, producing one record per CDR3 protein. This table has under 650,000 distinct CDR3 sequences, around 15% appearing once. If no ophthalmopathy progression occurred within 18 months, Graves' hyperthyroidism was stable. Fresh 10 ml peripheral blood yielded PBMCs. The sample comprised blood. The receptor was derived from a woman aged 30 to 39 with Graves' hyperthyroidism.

In DNA form, the CDR3 reads TGTGCCAGCAACCGGGACAGGGATAGCAATCAGCCCCAGCATTTT. It encodes CASNRDRDSNQPQHF. V and J are TRBV6-2 or TRBV6-3 and TRBJ1-5, with 9 nucleotides matching TRBD1. There are 15 residues in the CDR3. The germline gives CDR1 MNHEY, CDR2 SVGEGT. V was clipped by 7 bases and J by 0 bases; unmatched bases: 4.